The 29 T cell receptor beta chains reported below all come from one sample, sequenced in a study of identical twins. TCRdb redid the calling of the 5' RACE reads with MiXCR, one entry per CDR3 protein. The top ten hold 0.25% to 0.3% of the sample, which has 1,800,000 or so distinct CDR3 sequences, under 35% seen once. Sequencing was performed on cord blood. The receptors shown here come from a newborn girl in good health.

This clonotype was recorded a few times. The CDR3 DNA reads as TGTGCCAGCAGGAAACATCCAAGCGGGAGGGCCAGGAATGAGCAGTTCTTC. Residues: CASRKHPSGRARNEQFF. The chain links TRBV6-1 to TRBJ2-1; 10 bases line up with TRBD2. Germline V gives CDR1 MNHNS, CDR2 SASEGT. V lost 6 bases and J lost 7; bases outside the gene matches: 15. This CDR3 contains 17 residues.

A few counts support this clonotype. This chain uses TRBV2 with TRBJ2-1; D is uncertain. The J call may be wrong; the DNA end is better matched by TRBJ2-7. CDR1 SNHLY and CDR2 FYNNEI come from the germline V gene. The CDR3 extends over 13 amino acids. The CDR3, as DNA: TGTGCCAGCAGAGGCGACTCCTACAATGAGCAGTACTTC. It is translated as CASRGDSYNEQYF.

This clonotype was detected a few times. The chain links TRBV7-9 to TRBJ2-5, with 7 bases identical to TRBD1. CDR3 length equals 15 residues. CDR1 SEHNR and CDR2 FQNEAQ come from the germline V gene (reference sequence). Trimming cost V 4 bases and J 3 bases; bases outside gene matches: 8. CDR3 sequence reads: CASSWYRQGEETQYF. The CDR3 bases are TGTGCCAGCAGCTGGTACCGACAGGGTGAAGAGACCCAGTACTTC.

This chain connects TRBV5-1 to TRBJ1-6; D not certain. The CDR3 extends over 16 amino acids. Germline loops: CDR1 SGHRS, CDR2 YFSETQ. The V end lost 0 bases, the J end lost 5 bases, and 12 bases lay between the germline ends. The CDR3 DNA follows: TGCGCCAGCAGCTTGGGGTCGGGCCTTCATAATTCACCCCTCCACTTT. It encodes CASSLGSGLHNSPLHF.

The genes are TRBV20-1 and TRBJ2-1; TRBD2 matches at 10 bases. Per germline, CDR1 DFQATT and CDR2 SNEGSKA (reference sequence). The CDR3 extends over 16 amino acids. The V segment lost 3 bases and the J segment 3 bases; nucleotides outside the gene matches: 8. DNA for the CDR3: TGCAGTGCTAGGACTAGCGGGCCATCCCTCTACAATGAGCAGTTCTTC. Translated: CSARTSGPSLYNEQFF.

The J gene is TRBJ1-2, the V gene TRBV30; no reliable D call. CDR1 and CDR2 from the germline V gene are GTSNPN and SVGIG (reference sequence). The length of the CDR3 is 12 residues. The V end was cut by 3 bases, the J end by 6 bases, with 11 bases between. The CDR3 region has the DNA TGTGCCTGGAGAGCGGGCCTCGATGGCTACACCTTC. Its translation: CAWRAGLDGYTF. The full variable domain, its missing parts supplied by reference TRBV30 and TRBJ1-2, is SQTIHQWPATLVQPVGSPLSLECTVEGTSNPNLYWYRQAAGRGLQLLFYSVGIGQISSEVPQNLSASRPQDRQFILSSKKLLLSDSGFYLCAWRAGLDGYTFGSGTRLTVV.

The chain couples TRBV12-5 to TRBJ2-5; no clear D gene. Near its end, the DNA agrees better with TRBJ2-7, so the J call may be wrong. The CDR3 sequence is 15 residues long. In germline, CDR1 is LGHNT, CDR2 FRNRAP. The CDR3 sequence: CASGTGQWGSYEQYF. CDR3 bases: TGTGCTAGTGGAACTGGGCAGTGGGGCTCCTACGAGCAGTACTTC.

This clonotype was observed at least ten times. The CDR3 loop is CASRDSSNSPLHF. The CDR3 nucleotides read TGTGCCAGCAGGGACAGCTCCAATTCACCCCTCCACTTT. The gene calls are TRBV12-3 or TRBV12-4 and TRBJ1-6, with a possible D match to TRBD1 (6 bases). The length of the CDR3 is 13 residues. Trimming stripped 6 bases from V and 7 bases from J, with 10 bases between.

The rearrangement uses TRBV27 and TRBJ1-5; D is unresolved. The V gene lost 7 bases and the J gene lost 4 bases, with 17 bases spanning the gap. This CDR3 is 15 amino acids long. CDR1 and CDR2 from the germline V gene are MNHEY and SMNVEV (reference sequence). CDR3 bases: TGTGCCAGCAAAACTCGGCAGGAGCCAAATCAGCCCCAGCATTTT. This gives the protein CASKTRQEPNQPQHF.

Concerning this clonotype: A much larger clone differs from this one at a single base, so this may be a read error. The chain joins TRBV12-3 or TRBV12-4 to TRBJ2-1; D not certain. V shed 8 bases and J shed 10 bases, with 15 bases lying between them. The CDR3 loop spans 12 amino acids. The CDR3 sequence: CASQRGSYEQFF. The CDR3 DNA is TGTGCCAGCCAGAGAGGTTCCTACGAGCAGTTCTTC.

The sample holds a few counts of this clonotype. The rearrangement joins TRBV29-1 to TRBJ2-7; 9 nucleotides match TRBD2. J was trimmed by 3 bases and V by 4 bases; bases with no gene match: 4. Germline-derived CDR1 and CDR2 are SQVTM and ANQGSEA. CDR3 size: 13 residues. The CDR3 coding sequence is TGCAGCGTTGGGGGTAGCGGGGGCTACGAGCAGTACTTC. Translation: CSVGGSGGYEQYF.

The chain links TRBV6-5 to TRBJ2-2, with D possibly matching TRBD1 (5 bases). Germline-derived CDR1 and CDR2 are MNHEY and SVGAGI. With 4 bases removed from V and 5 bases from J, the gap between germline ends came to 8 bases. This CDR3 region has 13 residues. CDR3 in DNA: TGTGCCAGCAGTTCGACAGCGACCGGGGAGCTGTTTTTT. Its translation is CASSSTATGELFF.

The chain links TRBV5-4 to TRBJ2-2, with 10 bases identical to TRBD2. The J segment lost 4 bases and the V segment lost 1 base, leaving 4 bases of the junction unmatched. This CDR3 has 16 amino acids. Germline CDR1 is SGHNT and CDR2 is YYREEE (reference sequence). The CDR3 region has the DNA TGTGCCAGCAGCTTGTATGGGACTAGCGTCACCGGGGAGCTGTTTTTT. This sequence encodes CASSLYGTSVTGELFF.

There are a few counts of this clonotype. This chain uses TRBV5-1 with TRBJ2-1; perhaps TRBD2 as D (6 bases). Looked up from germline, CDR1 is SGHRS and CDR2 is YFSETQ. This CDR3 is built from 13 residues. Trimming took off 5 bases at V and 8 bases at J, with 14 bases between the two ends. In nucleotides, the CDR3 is TGCGCCAGCAGTATTGGAGGGCAGGATGAGCAGTTCTTC. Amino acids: CASSIGGQDEQFF.

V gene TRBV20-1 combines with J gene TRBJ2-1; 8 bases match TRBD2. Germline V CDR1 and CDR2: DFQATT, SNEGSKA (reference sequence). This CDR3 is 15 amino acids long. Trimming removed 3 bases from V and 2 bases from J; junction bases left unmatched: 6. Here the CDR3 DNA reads TGCAGTGCTAGGGGAGCGGGAGCCGCCTACAATGAGCAGTTCTTC. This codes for CSARGAGAAYNEQFF.

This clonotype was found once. CDR3 nucleotides: TGTGCCAGCAGCTTGGCCACGTCAGGCGGTTTGCCACAGCATTTT. This codes for CASSLATSGGLPQHF. The rearrangement joins TRBV5-6 to TRBJ1-5; D not resolved. The germline V gene encodes CDR1 SGHDT and CDR2 YYEEEE. The CDR3 consists of 15 residues. Trimming took off 0 bases at V and 13 bases at J, with 20 bases between the two ends.

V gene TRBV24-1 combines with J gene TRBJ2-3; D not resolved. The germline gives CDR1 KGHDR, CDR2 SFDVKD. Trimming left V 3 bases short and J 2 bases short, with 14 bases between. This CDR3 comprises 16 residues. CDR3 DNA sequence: TGTGCCACCAGTGATCTCCCCAGAGATTCCACAGATACGCAGTATTTT. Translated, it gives CATSDLPRDSTDTQYF.

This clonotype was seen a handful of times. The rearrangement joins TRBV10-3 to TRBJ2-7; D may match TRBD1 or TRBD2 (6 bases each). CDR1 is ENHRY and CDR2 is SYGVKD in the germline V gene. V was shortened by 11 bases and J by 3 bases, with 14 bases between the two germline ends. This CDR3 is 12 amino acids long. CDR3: CAHSRGDYEQYF. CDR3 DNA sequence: TGTGCCCACAGTAGGGGGGACTACGAGCAGTACTTC.

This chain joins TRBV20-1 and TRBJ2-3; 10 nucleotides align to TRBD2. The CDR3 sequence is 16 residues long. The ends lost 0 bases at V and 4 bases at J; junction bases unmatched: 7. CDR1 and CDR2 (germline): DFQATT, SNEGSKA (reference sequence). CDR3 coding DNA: TGCAGTGCTAGAGATCGCCTAGCGGGAGTCTCAGATACGCAGTATTTT. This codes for CSARDRLAGVSDTQYF.

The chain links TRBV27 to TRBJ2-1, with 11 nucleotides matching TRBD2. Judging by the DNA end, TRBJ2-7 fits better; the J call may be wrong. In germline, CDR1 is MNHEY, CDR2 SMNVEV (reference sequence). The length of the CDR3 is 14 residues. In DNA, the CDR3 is TGTGCCAGCAGGCAACTAGCGGGGGACAATGAGCAGTACTTC. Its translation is CASRQLAGDNEQYF.

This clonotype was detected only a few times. The CDR3 loop is CAWRRTGGYGYTF. In nucleotides, the CDR3 is TGTGCCTGGAGGCGGACAGGGGGCTATGGCTACACCTTC. The chain combines TRBV30 with TRBJ1-2; 10 nucleotides agree with TRBD1. CDR1 is GTSNPN and CDR2 is SVGIG in the germline V gene (reference sequence). Trimming at V came to 3 bases and at J to 4 bases, leaving 2 bases not matched to a gene. The CDR3 sequence is 13 residues long.

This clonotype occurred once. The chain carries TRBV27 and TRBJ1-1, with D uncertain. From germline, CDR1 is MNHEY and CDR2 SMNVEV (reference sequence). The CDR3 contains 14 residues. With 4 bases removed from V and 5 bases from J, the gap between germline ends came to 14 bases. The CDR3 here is CASSWTVRRTEAFF. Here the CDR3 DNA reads TGTGCCAGCAGTTGGACTGTGAGACGGACTGAAGCTTTCTTT.

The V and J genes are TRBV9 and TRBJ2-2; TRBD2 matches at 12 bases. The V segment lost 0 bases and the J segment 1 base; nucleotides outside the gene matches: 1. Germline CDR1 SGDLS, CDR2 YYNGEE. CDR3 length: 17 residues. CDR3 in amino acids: CASSVEGLAGNTGELFF. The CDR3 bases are TGTGCCAGCAGCGTAGAGGGACTAGCGGGGAACACCGGGGAGCTGTTTTTT.

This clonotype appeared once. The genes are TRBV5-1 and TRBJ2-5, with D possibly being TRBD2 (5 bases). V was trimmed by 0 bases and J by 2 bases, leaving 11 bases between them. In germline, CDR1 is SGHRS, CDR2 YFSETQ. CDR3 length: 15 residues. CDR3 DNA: TGCGCCAGCAGCTTGGAATATCCGGGGCAAGAGACCCAGTACTTC. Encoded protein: CASSLEYPGQETQYF.

The CDR3 is CASSIDHRGEQFF. DNA for the CDR3: TGTGCCAGTAGTATAGATCATCGTGGGGAGCAGTTCTTC. J is TRBJ2-1 and V is TRBV19; no clear D. The CDR3 has 13 amino acids. Germline CDR1 LNHDA, CDR2 SQIVND (reference sequence). Trimming took off 0 bases at V and 10 bases at J, with 10 bases between the two ends. Full variable domain (outside the CDR3, taken from reference TRBV19 and TRBJ2-1): DGGITQSPKYLFRKEGQNVTLSCEQNLNHDAMYWYRQDPGQGLRLIYYSQIVNDFQKGDIAEGYSVSREKKESFPLTVTSAQKNPTAFYLCASSIDHRGEQFFGPGTRLTVL.

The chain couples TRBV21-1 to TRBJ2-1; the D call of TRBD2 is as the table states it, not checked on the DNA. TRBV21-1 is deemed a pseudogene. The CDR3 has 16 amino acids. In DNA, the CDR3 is TGTGCCAGCAGCAAAGCTCCGGGACTAGCGGATCATGAGCAGTTCTTC. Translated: CASSKAPGLADHEQFF.

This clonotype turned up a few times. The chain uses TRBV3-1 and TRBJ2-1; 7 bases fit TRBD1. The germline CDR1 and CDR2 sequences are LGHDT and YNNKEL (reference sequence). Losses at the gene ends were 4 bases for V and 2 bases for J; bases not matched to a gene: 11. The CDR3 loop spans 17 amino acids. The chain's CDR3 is CASSPETGTATYNEQFF. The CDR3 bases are TGTGCCAGCAGCCCAGAGACCGGGACAGCTACCTACAATGAGCAGTTCTTC.

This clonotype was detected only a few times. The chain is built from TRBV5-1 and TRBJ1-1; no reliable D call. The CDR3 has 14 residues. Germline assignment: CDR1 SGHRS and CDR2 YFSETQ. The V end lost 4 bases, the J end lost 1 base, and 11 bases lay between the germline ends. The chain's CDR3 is CASSAGISNTEAFF. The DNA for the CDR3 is TGCGCCAGCAGCGCAGGAATCTCGAACACTGAAGCTTTCTTT.

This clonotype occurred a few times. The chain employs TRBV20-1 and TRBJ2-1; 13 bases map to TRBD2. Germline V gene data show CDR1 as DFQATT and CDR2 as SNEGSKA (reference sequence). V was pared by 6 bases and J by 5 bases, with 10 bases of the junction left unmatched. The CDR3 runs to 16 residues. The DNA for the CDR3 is TGCAGTGCGGAACTAGCGGGAGGGCCGAAGGACAATGAGCAGTTCTTC. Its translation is CSAELAGGPKDNEQFF.